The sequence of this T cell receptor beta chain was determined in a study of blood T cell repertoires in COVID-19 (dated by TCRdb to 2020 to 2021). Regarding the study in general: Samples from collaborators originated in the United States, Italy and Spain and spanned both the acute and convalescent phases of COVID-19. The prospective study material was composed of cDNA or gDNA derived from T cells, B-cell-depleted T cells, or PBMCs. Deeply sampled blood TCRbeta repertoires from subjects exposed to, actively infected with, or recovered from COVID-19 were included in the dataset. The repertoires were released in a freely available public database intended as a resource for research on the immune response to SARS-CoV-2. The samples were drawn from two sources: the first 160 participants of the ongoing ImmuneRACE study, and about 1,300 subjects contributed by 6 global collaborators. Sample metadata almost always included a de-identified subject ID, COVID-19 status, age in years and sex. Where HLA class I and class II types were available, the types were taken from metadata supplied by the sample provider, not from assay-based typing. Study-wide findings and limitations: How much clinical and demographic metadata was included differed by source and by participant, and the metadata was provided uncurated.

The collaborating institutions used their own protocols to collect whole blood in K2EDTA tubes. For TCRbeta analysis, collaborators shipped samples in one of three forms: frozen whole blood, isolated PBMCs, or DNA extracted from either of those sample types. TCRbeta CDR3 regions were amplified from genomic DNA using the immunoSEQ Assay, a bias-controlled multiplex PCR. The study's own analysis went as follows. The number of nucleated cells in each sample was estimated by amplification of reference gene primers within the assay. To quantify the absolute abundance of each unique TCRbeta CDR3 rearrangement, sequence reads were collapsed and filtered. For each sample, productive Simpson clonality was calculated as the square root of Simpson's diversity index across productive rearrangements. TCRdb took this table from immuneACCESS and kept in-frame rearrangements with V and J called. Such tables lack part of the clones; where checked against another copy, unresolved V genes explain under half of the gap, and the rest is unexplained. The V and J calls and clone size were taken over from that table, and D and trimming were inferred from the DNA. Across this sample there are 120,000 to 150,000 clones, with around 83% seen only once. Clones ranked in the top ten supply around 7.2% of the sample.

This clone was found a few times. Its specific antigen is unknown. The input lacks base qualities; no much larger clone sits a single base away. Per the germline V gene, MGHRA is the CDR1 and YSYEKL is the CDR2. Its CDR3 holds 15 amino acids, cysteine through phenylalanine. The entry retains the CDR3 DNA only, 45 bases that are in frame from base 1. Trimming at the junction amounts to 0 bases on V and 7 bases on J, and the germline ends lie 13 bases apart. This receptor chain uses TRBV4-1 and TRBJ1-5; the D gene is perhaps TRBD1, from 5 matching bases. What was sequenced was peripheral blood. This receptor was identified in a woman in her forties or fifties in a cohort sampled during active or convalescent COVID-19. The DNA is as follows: TGCGCCAGCAGCCAAGACGTCCAGGGCAGCCAGCCCCAGCATTTT. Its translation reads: CASSQDVQGSQPQHF.